This TCR beta chain was sequenced for a study of cytomegalovirus exposure and HLA in healthy donors. Findings and limits, study-wide: Donors were assumed by presence/absence analyses to have roughly uniform sequencing depth.

As regards this clone: Its target is unknown. This specimen includes other DNA sequences encoding the same CDR3.

The PCR had 60 Vbeta and 13 Jbeta primers. The table came from immunoSEQ multiplex PCR; TCRdb's copy has only in-frame clones and leaves some out. Among around 40,000 clones listed, about 60% were seen once. Germline assignment: CDR1 SGHRS and CDR2 YFSETQ. This CDR3 has 14 amino acids. With V trimmed by 2 bases and J by 1 base, 1 base remained unmatched. The sample was PBMCs. The receptor was derived from a human donor in good health. The chain is built from TRBV5-1 and TRBJ1-1, with 8 bases aligning to TRBD1. The CDR3 loop reads CASSFGQGNTEAFF. CDR3 in DNA: TGCGCCAGCAGCTTTGGACAGGGGAACACTGAAGCTTTCTTT.